The sequence of this T cell receptor beta chain was determined in a study of T cells in Graves' hyperthyroidism and ophthalmopathy. From RNA transcripts, TCR beta CDR3 regions were amplified. HTBI primers were used for first-round RT-PCR of the TCR CDR3. One entry per CDR3 protein results from TCRdb running MiXCR on the multiplex PCR reads. The sample shows roughly 600,000 distinct CDR3 sequences, about 15% of them seen only once. Exclusion criteria comprised uncontrolled infection, other autoimmune disease, pregnancy or lactation. The authors obtained PBMCs from roughly 9.7 ml of fresh peripheral blood. This clonotype originated in a woman aged 45-59 years with Graves' ophthalmopathy. The sample consisted of blood.

For the CDR3, the DNA is TGTGCCAGCACCCGGCTGGTCCCCGGGGAGCTGTTTTTT. Its protein is CASTRLVPGELFF. This chain links TRBV7-6 with TRBJ2-2; D uncertain. Germline CDR1 is SGHVS and CDR2 is FNYEAQ. This CDR3 spans 13 amino acids. V was pared by 7 bases and J by 6 bases, with 12 bases between.